The source of this T cell receptor (beta chain) is a study of T cells in localized non-small cell lung cancer. In regard to this clone: Its antigen is as yet unknown.

Clones were read by immunoSEQ multiplex PCR, and TCRdb kept only the in-frame ones, dropping some. The table has 45,000 to 60,000 clones, around 83% seen once. General study points: Heterogeneity stays possible, as sequencing covered only one tumor region. The appearance of a median roughly 61 of the top 100 tumor clones was seen in adjacent lung.

With 4 bases clipped from V and 0 bases from J, the junction kept 7 bases outside the gene matches. CDR1 LGHNA and CDR2 YNFKEQ come from the germline V gene. The CDR3 length is 17 residues. The chain employs TRBV4-2 and TRBJ1-4; 8 nucleotides match TRBD1. Sequencing used PBMCs, obtained before any cancer treatment. The source of this sequence is a man between 40 and 70 years old with stage II lung adenocarcinoma. The CDR3 loop is CASSPTGQGTTNEKLFF. The CDR3 DNA reads TGTGCCAGCAGCCCCACCGGACAGGGTACAACTAATGAAAAACTGTTTTTT.